This T cell receptor (beta chain) derives from a study of blood T cell repertoires in COVID-19. This CDR3 comprises 13 residues. Between the trimmed V and J ends, which lost 6 bases and 0 bases, there was a span of 10 bases. Germline lookup yields CDR1 SQVTM and CDR2 ANQGSEA. Sequencing was performed with immunoSEQ multiplex PCR; in TCRdb, only in-frame clones are kept and a portion is missing. The table has 150,000 or so clones, 87% seen once. Material: PBMCs or T cells enriched from blood (not recorded which). This chain uses TRBV29-1 with TRBJ2-3; the D is unclear. The TCR originated in a woman in her thirties or forties who had been exposed to COVID-19. The CDR3 coding sequence is TGCAGCGTGCAACCGACAAGCACAGATACGCAGTATTTT. Its translation: CSVQPTSTDTQYF.